Shown below are 23 T cell receptor beta chains from a single sample sequenced in a study of OX40 agonist ivuxolimab in advanced cancers. Repertoires were generated with immunoSEQ multiplex PCR, while TCRdb's copy carries only in-frame clones and drops some. Of tens of thousands of clones in the sample, around 89% are singletons; the top ten hold 0.38%. The specimen comprised CD4+ or CD8+ T cells sorted from blood, sampled in a trial of the OX40 agonist ivuxolimab. Receptors were obtained from an adult with an advanced solid tumor such as melanoma, head and neck, liver or kidney cancer.

The V call is TRBV27, the J call TRBJ2-1; the D gene is possibly TRBD2 (6 bases). This CDR3 has 16 residues. Germline-derived CDR1 and CDR2 are MNHEY and SMNVEV (reference sequence). V was shortened by 3 bases and J by 7 bases, with 19 bases between the two germline ends. The CDR3 DNA is TGTGCCAGCAGTTTGATCTTTTCTCGGGAGTTGAATGAGCAGTTCTTC. Its translation: CASSLIFSRELNEQFF.

V is TRBV2 and J is TRBJ2-5; 13 bases fit TRBD2. V was clipped by 5 bases and J by 6 bases; unmatched bases: 12. The CDR3 has 17 amino acids. Germline CDR1 is SNHLY and CDR2 is FYNNEI. Here the CDR3 reads CASSSLGLAGDAQTQYF. The CDR3 bases are TGTGCCAGCAGTTCCCTAGGACTAGCGGGAGACGCTCAGACCCAGTACTTC.

The rearrangement joins TRBV25-1 to TRBJ2-1, with 7 bases that match TRBD2. Losses at the gene ends were 1 base for V and 4 bases for J; bases not matched to a gene: 7. Germline-derived CDR1 and CDR2 are MGHDK and SYGVNS. The CDR3 contains 16 residues. The CDR3 nucleotides are TGTGCCAGCAGTGAATTAGGCGGGAGAACGTACAATGAGCAGTTCTTC. It is translated as CASSELGGRTYNEQFF.

The chain links TRBV11-2 to TRBJ2-3, with D perhaps being TRBD1 or TRBD2 (6 bases each). There are 12 residues in the CDR3. Germline CDR1 reads SGHAT; CDR2 reads FQNNGV. V lost 5 bases to trimming and J lost 10 bases, with 13 bases between them. The CDR3 loop is CASSRGEKAQYF. As DNA, the CDR3 is TGTGCCAGCAGCAGGGGGGAAAAGGCGCAGTATTTT.

In this sample, this clone turned up a few times. The chain couples TRBV7-8 to TRBJ2-2; TRBD1 might be the D (6 bases). Per the germline V gene, CDR1 is SGHVS and CDR2 is FQNEAQ. This CDR3 comprises 16 residues. Trimming removed 3 bases at V and 1 base at J, with 12 bases between. CDR3 sequence: CASSFNRVQNTGELFF. Here the CDR3 DNA reads TGTGCCAGCAGCTTTAACAGGGTCCAGAACACCGGGGAGCTGTTTTTT.

The V gene is TRBV7-9, the J gene TRBJ2-3; D is undetermined. Trimming took 6 bases from V and 0 from J, leaving 13 bases between them. This CDR3 region has 15 residues. Germline V gives CDR1 SEHNR, CDR2 FQNEAQ (reference sequence). Here the CDR3 DNA reads TGTGCCAGCAGTGCGCGAGAGACCAGCACAGATACGCAGTATTTT. This encodes CASSARETSTDTQYF.

The rearrangement uses TRBV30 and TRBJ1-2; 7 bases fit TRBD1. CDR1 and CDR2 from the germline V gene are GTSNPN and SVGIG (reference sequence). There are 11 residues in the CDR3. V was pared by 5 bases and J by 4 bases, with 1 base of the junction left unmatched. CDR3 amino acids: CAWAGGYGYTF. The DNA of the CDR3 is TGTGCCTGGGCAGGGGGCTATGGCTACACCTTC.

Only a few counts were recorded for this clone. The rearrangement uses TRBV19 and TRBJ2-1, with 8 positions matching TRBD2. CDR1 and CDR2 from the germline V gene are LNHDA and SQIVND (reference sequence). The CDR3 is made up of 17 amino acids. V trimming: 0 bases; J trimming: 7 bases; junction bases outside the gene matches: 11. CDR3 sequence reads: CASSIEGPAGVRNEQFF. CDR3 nucleotides: TGTGCCAGTAGTATAGAGGGTCCAGCGGGAGTGAGGAATGAGCAGTTCTTC.

This clone was detected only a few times. V gene TRBV14 combines with J gene TRBJ2-1; weak D call: TRBD2 (6 bases). Germline CDR1 SGHDN, CDR2 FVKESK. V lost 4 bases, J lost 1 base, and 14 bases lay in between. CDR3 length: 16 residues. The CDR3 coding sequence is TGTGCCAGCAGCCTCCTAGGGGCGGGGTCCTACAATGAGCAGTTCTTC. This codes for CASSLLGAGSYNEQFF.

As for this clone: The identical CDR3 is also encoded by other nucleotide sequences in the sample. The chain employs TRBV7-9 and TRBJ1-5; D possibly corresponds to TRBD1 (5 bases). Germline V gives CDR1 SEHNR, CDR2 FQNEAQ (reference sequence). Trimming removed 1 base from V and 5 bases from J, with 6 bases in between. This CDR3 is 13 amino acids long. Written as DNA, the CDR3 is TGTGCCAGCAGCTTAGGGGGGGATCAGCCCCAGCATTTT. Its translation is CASSLGGDQPQHF. Combining the CDR3 with reference TRBV7-9 and TRBJ1-5 gives the whole variable domain DTGVSQNPRHKITKRGQNVTFRCDPISEHNRLYWYRQTLGQGPEFLTYFQNEAQLEKSRLLSDRFSAERPKGSFSTLEIQRTEQGDSAMYLCASSLGGDQPQHFGDGTRLSIL.

The rearrangement links TRBV13 to TRBJ1-2; tentative D call: TRBD1 (5 bases). CDR3 length equals 12 residues. V dropped 5 bases and J dropped 8 bases, with 12 bases sitting between them. CDR1 PRHDT and CDR2 FYEKMQ come from the germline V gene (reference sequence). The CDR3 DNA is TGTGCCAGCAGCGCCTTGGGGGGAGGCTACACCTTC. This codes for CASSALGGGYTF.

This clone has more than one count but fewer than ten. This sequence joins TRBV15 and TRBJ1-2, with TRBD1 matching over 8 bases. Germline V lookup: CDR1 LNHNV, CDR2 YYDKDF (reference sequence). This CDR3 spans 14 amino acids. The J segment lost 3 bases and the V segment lost 4 bases, leaving 4 bases of the junction unmatched. CDR3 loop: CATSTRQGYYGYTF. In nucleotides, the CDR3 is TGTGCCACCAGCACGCGACAGGGGTACTATGGCTACACCTTC.

A note on this clone: Mismatch with germline at one junction end may stem from a read error. The gene calls are TRBV9 and TRBJ2-7, with TRBD2 identical over 9 bases. CDR1 is SGDLS and CDR2 is YYNGEE in the germline V gene. The CDR3 extends over 15 amino acids. CDR3 amino acids: CVSSVSLAGTYEQYF. CDR3 coding DNA: TGTGTCAGCAGCGTATCTCTAGCGGGGACCTACGAGCAGTACTTC. Combining the CDR3 with reference TRBV9 and TRBJ2-7 gives the whole variable domain DSGVTQTPKHLITATGQRVTLRCSPRSGDLSVYWYQQSLDQGLQFLIQYYNGEERAKGNILERFSAQQFPDLHSELNLSSLELGDSALYFCVSSVSLAGTYEQYFGPGTRLTVT.

The V gene is TRBV6-6, the J gene TRBJ2-7; 16 positions agree with TRBD2. V lost 6 bases, J lost 6 bases, and 5 bases stayed unmatched. Germline-derived CDR1 and CDR2 are MNHNY and SVGAGI (reference sequence). The CDR3 totals 15 residues. CDR3 sequence reads: CASRSGTSGRGEQYF. The CDR3 nucleotides are TGTGCCAGCAGGTCCGGGACTAGCGGGAGGGGCGAGCAGTACTTC.

The V call is TRBV30, the J call TRBJ1-2, with D possibly being TRBD1 (6 bases). The germline V gene encodes CDR1 GTSNPN and CDR2 SVGIG (reference sequence). The CDR3 is made up of 14 amino acids. V gave up 2 bases and J gave up 2 bases, with 12 bases separating them. The CDR3 sequence is CAWSRQATNYGYTF. The CDR3 nucleotides are TGTGCCTGGAGTCGACAGGCGACAAACTATGGCTACACCTTC.

V and J are TRBV7-9 and TRBJ2-1; no firm D call. Germline V gene data show CDR1 as SEHNR and CDR2 as FQNEAQ (reference sequence). Trimming pared 4 bases from V and 8 bases from J, leaving 9 bases between. The CDR3 consists of 12 residues. The CDR3 loop reads CASSSDQYEQFF. Here the CDR3 DNA reads TGTGCCAGCAGCTCGGACCAATATGAGCAGTTCTTC.

This clone has just one count. As DNA, the CDR3 is TGTGCCACCAGCAGAGATCGGACTAGCGGGAGGAATGAGCAGTTCTTC. Its protein product is CATSRDRTSGRNEQFF. The chain recombines TRBV15 with TRBJ2-1; 14 nucleotides match TRBD2. The CDR3 has 16 amino acids. Trimming took 0 bases from V and 7 from J; bases not matched to a gene: 2. The germline V gene encodes CDR1 LNHNV and CDR2 YYDKDF (reference sequence). The variable domain in full, with the rest retrieved from reference TRBV15 and TRBJ2-1, is DAMVIQNPRYQVTQFGKPVTLSCSQTLNHNVMYWYQQKSSQAPKLLFHYYDKDFNNEADTPDNFQSRRPNTSFCFLDIRSPGLGDTAMYLCATSRDRTSGRNEQFFGPGTRLTVL.

V is TRBV19 and J is TRBJ1-4; weak D call: TRBD1 (6 bases). From germline, CDR1 is LNHDA and CDR2 SQIVND (reference sequence). V was cut by 5 bases and J by 10 bases, with 11 bases left in between. The CDR3 is 12 amino acids. The CDR3 DNA follows: TGTGCCAGTAGTTCGGAGGGGGGAAAACTGTTTTTT. It translates to CASSSEGGKLFF.

The chain joins TRBV18 to TRBJ2-1, with 13 bases identical to TRBD2. Trimming at V came to 4 bases and at J to 0 bases, leaving 0 bases not matched to a gene. The germline CDR1 and CDR2 sequences are KGHSH and LQKENI. This CDR3 is 16 amino acids long. The CDR3 sequence is CASSRTSGSSYNEQFF. CDR3 in DNA: TGTGCCAGCTCACGGACTAGCGGGAGCTCCTACAATGAGCAGTTCTTC. Filled out from reference TRBV18 and TRBJ2-1, the complete variable domain reads NAGVMQNPRHLVRRRGQEARLRCSPMKGHSHVYWYRQLPEEGLKFMVYLQKENIIDESGMPKERFSAEFPKEGPSILRIQQVVRGDSAAYFCASSRTSGSSYNEQFFGPGTRLTVL.

The rearrangement joins TRBV18 to TRBJ2-6; no clear D. V was clipped by 3 bases and J by 0 bases, with 9 bases between them. The CDR3 is made up of 16 amino acids. CDR1 is KGHSH and CDR2 is LQKENI in the germline V gene. The CDR3 loop is CASSPQPPSGANVLTF. CDR3 sequence (DNA): TGTGCCAGCTCACCCCAACCACCCTCTGGGGCCAACGTCCTGACTTTC.

The V gene is TRBV11-3, the J gene TRBJ2-1; D unresolved. From germline, CDR1 is SGHNT and CDR2 YENEEA. V lost 5 bases, J lost 9 bases, and 14 bases lay in between. The CDR3 is 13 amino acids. CDR3 residues: CASSAALHGEQFF. In DNA, the CDR3 is TGTGCCAGCAGCGCCGCCCTTCACGGTGAGCAGTTCTTC.

This chain joins TRBV11-3 and TRBJ2-5; D might be TRBD1 (6 bases). Per the germline V gene, CDR1 is SGHNT and CDR2 is YENEEA. V was clipped by 4 bases and J by 2 bases, with 11 bases between them. The CDR3 has 14 residues. DNA for the CDR3: TGTGCCAGCAGCTCCACTAGGGGGCAAGAGACCCAGTACTTC. Its protein is CASSSTRGQETQYF.

V is TRBV19 and J is TRBJ2-1; possibly TRBD1 or TRBD2 for D (6 bases each). V lost 9 bases, J lost 10 bases, and 22 bases lay in between. The CDR3 totals 14 residues. The germline V gene has CDR1 LNHDA and CDR2 SQIVND (reference sequence). Here the CDR3 reads CASKEGVGALEQFF. The CDR3 nucleotides are TGTGCCAGCAAGGAGGGGGTGGGTGCTTTGGAGCAGTTCTTC.